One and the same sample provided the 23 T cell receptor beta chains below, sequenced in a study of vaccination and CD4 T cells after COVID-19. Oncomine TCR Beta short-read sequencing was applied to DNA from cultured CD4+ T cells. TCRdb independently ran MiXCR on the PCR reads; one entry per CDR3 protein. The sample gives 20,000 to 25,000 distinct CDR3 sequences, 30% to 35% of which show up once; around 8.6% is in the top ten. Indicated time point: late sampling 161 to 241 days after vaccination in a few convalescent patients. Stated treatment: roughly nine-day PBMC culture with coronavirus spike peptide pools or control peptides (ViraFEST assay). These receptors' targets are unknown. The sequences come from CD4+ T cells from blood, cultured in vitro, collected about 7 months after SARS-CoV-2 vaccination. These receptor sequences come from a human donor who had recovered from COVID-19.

The CDR3 bases are TGTGCCAGCAGCCAATCACCGGACAGGGACGAGACCCAGTACTTC. Amino acids: CASSQSPDRDETQYF. The chain combines TRBV4-2 with TRBJ2-5, with 8 bases matching TRBD1. The CDR3 has 15 amino acids. J gave up 5 bases and V 2 bases, and 7 bases lay outside the gene matches. Germline V lookup: CDR1 LGHNA, CDR2 YNFKEQ.

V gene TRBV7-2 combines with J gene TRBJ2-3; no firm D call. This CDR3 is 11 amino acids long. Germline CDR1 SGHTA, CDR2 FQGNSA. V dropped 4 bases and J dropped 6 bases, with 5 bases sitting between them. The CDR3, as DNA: TGTGCCAGCAGCTCCGTCGATACGCAGTATTTT. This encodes CASSSVDTQYF.

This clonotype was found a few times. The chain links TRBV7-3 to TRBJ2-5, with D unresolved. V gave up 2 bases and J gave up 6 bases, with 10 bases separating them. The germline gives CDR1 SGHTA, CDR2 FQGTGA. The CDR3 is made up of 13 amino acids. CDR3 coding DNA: TGTGCCAGCAGCTTACAGGCAAGGCAGACCCAGTACTTC. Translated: CASSLQARQTQYF.

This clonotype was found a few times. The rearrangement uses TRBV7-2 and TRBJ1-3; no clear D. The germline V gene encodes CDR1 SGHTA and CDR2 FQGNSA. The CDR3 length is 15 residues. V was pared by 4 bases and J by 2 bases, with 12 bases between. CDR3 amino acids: CASSSRLGPGNTIYF. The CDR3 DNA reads TGTGCCAGCAGCTCCCGCCTGGGCCCTGGAAACACCATATATTTT.

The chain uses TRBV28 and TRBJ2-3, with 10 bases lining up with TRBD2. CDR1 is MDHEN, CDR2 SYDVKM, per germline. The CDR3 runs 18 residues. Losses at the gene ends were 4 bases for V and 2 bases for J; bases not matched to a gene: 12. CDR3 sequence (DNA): TGTGCCAGCAGTTCCCCGGTGAGGCTAGCGGGAGACACAGATACGCAGTATTTT. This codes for CASSSPVRLAGDTDTQYF.

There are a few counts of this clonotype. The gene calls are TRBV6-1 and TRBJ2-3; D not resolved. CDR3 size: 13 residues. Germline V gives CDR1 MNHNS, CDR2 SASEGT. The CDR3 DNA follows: TGTGCTACTATGAGGCGAGGCACAGATACGCAGTATTTT. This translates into CATMRRGTDTQYF.

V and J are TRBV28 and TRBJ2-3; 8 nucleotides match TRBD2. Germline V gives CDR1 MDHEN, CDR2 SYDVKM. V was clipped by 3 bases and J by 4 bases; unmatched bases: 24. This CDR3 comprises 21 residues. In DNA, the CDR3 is TGTGCCAGCAGTTTTGACCCGGCCAGCGGGAGTCCCCTCCAACTGCCAGATACGCAGTATTTT. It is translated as CASSFDPASGSPLQLPDTQYF. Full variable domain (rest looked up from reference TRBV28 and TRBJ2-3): DVKVTQSSRYLVKRTGEKVFLECVQDMDHENMFWYRQDPGLGLRLIYFSYDVKMKEKGDIPEGYSVSREKKERFSLILESASTNQTSMYLCASSFDPASGSPLQLPDTQYFGPGTRLTVL.

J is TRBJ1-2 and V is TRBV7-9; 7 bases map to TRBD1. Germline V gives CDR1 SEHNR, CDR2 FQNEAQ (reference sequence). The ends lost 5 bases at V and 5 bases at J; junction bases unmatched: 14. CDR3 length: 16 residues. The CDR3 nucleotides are TGTGCCAGCAGCCCCGAGGGGGCGCCAGAACGATATGGCTACACCTTC. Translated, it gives CASSPEGAPERYGYTF.

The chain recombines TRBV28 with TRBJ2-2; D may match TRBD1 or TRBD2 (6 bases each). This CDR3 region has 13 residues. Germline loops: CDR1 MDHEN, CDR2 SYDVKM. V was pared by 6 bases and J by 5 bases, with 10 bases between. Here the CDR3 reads CASRRGRTGELFF. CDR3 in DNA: TGTGCCAGCAGACGGGGGCGGACCGGGGAGCTGTTTTTT.

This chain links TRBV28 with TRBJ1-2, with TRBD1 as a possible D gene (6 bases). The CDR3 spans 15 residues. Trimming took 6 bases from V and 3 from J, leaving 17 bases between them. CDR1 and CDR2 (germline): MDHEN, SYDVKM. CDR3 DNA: TGTGCCAGCAGGGGGTGGGGGGCTATGGACTATGGCTACACCTTC. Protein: CASRGWGAMDYGYTF.

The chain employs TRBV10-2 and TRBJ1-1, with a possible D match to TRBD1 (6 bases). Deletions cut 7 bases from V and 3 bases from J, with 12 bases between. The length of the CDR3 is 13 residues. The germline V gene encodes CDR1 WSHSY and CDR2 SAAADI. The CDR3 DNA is TGCGCCAGCACCGGACAGTTGGACACTGAAGCTTTCTTT. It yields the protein CASTGQLDTEAFF.

CDR3: CSAPRGSHNEQFF. The CDR3 bases are TGCAGTGCCCCTCGGGGATCCCACAATGAGCAGTTCTTC. The chain recombines TRBV20-1 with TRBJ2-1; tentative D call: TRBD2 (5 bases). This CDR3 spans 13 amino acids. Trimming stripped 6 bases from V and 5 bases from J, with 14 bases between. The germline CDR1 and CDR2 sequences are DFQATT and SNEGSKA (reference sequence).

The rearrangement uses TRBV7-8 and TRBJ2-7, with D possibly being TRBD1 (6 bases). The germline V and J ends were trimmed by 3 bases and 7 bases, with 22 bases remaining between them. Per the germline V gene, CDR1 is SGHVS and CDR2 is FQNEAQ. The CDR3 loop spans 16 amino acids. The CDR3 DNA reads TGTGCCAGCAGCTTGGAGACAGGCACAAAAATGGGGGAGCAGTACTTC. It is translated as CASSLETGTKMGEQYF.

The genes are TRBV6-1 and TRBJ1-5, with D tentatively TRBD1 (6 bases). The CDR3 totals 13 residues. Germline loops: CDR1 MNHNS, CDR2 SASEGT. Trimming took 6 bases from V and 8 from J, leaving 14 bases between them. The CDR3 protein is CASSYTGNEPQHF. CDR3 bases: TGTGCCAGCAGCTATACAGGGAATGAGCCCCAGCATTTT.

The CDR3 here is CSASASGLPYNEQFF. The CDR3 bases are TGCAGTGCTAGTGCTAGCGGGCTTCCCTACAATGAGCAGTTCTTC. The chain links TRBV20-1 to TRBJ2-1; TRBD2 matches 8 bases. Germline V gene lookup returns CDR1 DFQATT and CDR2 SNEGSKA (reference sequence). With 3 bases clipped from V and 2 bases from J, the junction kept 6 bases outside the gene matches. CDR3 length equals 15 residues.

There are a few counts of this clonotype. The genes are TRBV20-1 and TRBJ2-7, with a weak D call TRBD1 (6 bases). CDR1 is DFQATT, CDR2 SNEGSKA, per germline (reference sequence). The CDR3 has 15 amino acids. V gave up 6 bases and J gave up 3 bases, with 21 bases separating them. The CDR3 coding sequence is TGCAGTGCCCGAAGCCCTCGTCAGGGGAACTACGAGCAGTACTTC. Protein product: CSARSPRQGNYEQYF.

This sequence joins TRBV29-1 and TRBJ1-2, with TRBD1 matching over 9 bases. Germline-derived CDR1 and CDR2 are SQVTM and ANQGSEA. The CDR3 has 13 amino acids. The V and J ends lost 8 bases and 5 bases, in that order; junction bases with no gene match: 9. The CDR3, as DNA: TGCAGCACCCAACAGGGGGCTGGATATGGCTACACCTTC. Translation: CSTQQGAGYGYTF.

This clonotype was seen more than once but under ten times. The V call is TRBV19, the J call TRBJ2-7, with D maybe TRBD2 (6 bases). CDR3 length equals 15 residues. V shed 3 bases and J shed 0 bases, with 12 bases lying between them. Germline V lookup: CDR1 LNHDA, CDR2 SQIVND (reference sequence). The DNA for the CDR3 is TGTGCCAGTAGTATCAGCGGGCCGACCTCCTACGAGCAGTACTTC. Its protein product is CASSISGPTSYEQYF.

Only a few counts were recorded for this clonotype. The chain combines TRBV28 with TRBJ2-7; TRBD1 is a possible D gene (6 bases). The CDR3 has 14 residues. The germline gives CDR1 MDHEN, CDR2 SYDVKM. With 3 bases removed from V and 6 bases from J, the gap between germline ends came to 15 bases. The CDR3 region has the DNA TGTGCCAGCAGTTTTCCCGGACAGCAATCCGAGCAGTACTTC. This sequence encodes CASSFPGQQSEQYF.

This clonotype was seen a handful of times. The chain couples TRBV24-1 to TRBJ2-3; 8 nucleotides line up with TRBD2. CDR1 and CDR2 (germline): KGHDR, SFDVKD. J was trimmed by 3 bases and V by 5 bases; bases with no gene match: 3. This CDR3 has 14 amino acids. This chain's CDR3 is CATSGASGTDTQYF. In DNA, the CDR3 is TGTGCCACCAGTGGGGCTAGCGGGACAGATACGCAGTATTTT.

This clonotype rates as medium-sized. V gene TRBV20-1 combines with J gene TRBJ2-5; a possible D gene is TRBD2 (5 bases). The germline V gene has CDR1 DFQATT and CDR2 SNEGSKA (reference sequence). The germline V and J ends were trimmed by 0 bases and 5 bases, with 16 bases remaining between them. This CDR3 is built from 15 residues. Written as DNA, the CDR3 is TGCAGTGCTAGAGACGGTTATTCCGGGGTGGAGACCCAGTACTTC. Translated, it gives CSARDGYSGVETQYF.

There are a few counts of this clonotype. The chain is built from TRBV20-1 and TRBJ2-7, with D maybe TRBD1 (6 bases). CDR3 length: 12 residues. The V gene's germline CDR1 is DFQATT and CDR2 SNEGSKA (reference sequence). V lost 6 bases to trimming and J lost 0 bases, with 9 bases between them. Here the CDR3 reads CSAGDTSYEQYF. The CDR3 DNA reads TGCAGTGCCGGGGACACCTCCTACGAGCAGTACTTC.

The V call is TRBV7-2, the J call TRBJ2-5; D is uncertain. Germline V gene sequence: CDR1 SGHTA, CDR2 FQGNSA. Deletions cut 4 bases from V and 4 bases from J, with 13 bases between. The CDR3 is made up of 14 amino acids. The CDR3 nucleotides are TGTGCCAGCAGCTCGGCCCCGAGTCGAGAGACCCAGTACTTC. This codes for CASSSAPSRETQYF. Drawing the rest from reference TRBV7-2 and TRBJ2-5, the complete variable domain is GAGVSQSPSNKVTEKGKDVELRCDPISGHTALYWYRQSLGQGLEFLIYFQGNSAPDKSGLPSDRFSAERTGGSVSTLTIQRTQQEDSAVYLCASSSAPSRETQYFGPGTRLLVL.